The TCR beta chain described here comes from a study of human T cells and chemical hapten exposure. Across the study: Sensitization involved placing 2% DPC onto an approximately 2 cm by approximately 2 cm region of upper inner arm skin.

Original data processing: Samples ranged from about 20,000 to 750,000 TCRs, with a median of roughly 93,000. TCRdb ran MiXCR on the RACE reads and lists one entry per CDR3 protein. TCRdb's processing, not the authors', yielded these V and J calls. Seen here are roughly 50,000 distinct CDR3 sequences, 9.9% observed once, and the top ten hold about 15%. The V gene's germline CDR1 is SQVTM and CDR2 ANQGSEA. J lost 3 bases, V lost 2 bases, and 10 bases had no gene match. CDR3 length equals 17 residues. Time point indicated: patch test 3, about 24 weeks after DPC sensitization. Treatment reported: therapeutic diphenylcyclopropenone sensitization with weekly scalp DPC. The study, taken as a whole, reports: Having alopecia, the donors may differ immunologically from healthy people.

The table lists this clonotype with many counts. As yet, its antigen is unknown. The material was whole blood, obtained in connection with sensitization to the hapten diphenylcyclopropenone (DPC). The V call is TRBV29-1, the J call TRBJ2-6; TRBD1 aligns across 7 bases. The TCR was taken from a woman aged 40 to 49 with alopecia areata. Some clones in this sample may be carry-over from other donors' samples. CDR3 nucleotide sequence: TGCAGCGTTGAATCAGGGGGAAGTTCAAGTGGGGCCAACGTCCTGACTTTC. Translation: CSVESGGSSSGANVLTF. The whole variable domain, filled in from reference TRBV29-1 and TRBJ2-6, reads SAVISQKPSRDICQRGTSLTIQCQVDSQVTMMFWYRQQPGQSLTLIATANQGSEATYESGFVIDKFPISRPNLTFSTLTVSNMSPEDSSIYLCSVESGGSSSGANVLTFGAGSRLTVL.